These 20 T cell receptor beta chains were all obtained from the same sample, sequenced in a study of long-term antiretroviral therapy in people with HIV. The authors ran the immunoSEQ assay, v3.0, at survey level. Produced via immunoSEQ multiplex PCR; TCRdb's table is partial and in-frame only. The sample yields some 23,000 clones, 93% seen once. This specimen consisted of unsorted PBMCs, obtained 7.6 years after starting antiretroviral therapy. Every receptor here comes from a woman aged 35 to 49 with HIV.

The chain joins TRBV7-9 to TRBJ2-1, with D perhaps given as TRBD1 or TRBD2 (6 bases each). The CDR3 loop spans 15 amino acids. Per the germline V gene, CDR1 is SEHNR and CDR2 is FQNEAQ (reference sequence). V shed 5 bases and J shed 5 bases, with 16 bases lying between them. CDR3 protein: CASSPHGGLDNEQFF. CDR3 nucleotide sequence: TGTGCCAGCAGCCCACACGGGGGCCTGGACAATGAGCAGTTCTTC.

The chain combines TRBV6-6 with TRBJ1-2; 9 bases are shared with TRBD1. Germline V gene sequence: CDR1 MNHNY, CDR2 SVGAGI (reference sequence). The V and J ends lost 6 bases and 7 bases, in that order; junction bases with no gene match: 6. This CDR3 contains 13 residues. The chain's CDR3 is CASRWDRDRGYTF. The CDR3 bases are TGTGCCAGCAGGTGGGACAGGGATCGTGGCTACACCTTC.

This chain uses TRBV5-1 with TRBJ1-2; D is undetermined. Germline V gives CDR1 SGHRS, CDR2 YFSETQ. This CDR3 contains 15 residues. The germline V and J ends were trimmed by 3 bases and 6 bases, with 18 bases remaining between them. In nucleotides, the CDR3 is TGCGCCAGCAGCTCCGAGGCCCCTCTCCCGAATGGCTACACCTTC. This sequence encodes CASSSEAPLPNGYTF.

The chain uses TRBV5-1 and TRBJ2-6; D unresolved. CDR3 length equals 16 residues. The V and J ends lost 7 bases and 1 base respectively, with 15 bases between them. Per germline, CDR1 SGHRS and CDR2 YFSETQ. CDR3 amino acids: CASVNNVVSGANVLTF. CDR3 sequence (DNA): TGCGCCAGCGTAAATAACGTGGTGTCTGGGGCCAACGTCCTGACTTTC. Together with reference TRBV5-1 and TRBJ2-6, the CDR3 gives the full variable domain: KAGVTQTPRYLIKTRGQQVTLSCSPISGHRSVSWYQQTPGQGLQFLFEYFSETQRNKGNFPGRFSGRQFSNSRSEMNVSTLELGDSALYLCASVNNVVSGANVLTFGAGSRLTVL.

The chain employs TRBV6-1 and TRBJ2-7; 7 nucleotides match TRBD1. The CDR3 totals 13 residues. The germline gives CDR1 MNHNS, CDR2 SASEGT. Germline trimming cut 8 bases from V and 4 bases from J; bases unmatched to any gene: 8. The CDR3 DNA reads as TGTGCCAGCGAGTACAGGGGCGCTTACGAGCAGTACTTC. Translating it yields CASEYRGAYEQYF.

V usage is TRBV30 and J usage is TRBJ2-5; tentatively, D is TRBD2 (6 bases). CDR1 GTSNPN and CDR2 SVGIG come from the germline V gene (reference sequence). This CDR3 is built from 12 residues. The ends were cut back, 5 bases at V and 3 bases at J, with 10 bases in the middle. CDR3 DNA sequence: TGTGCCTGGGGGCTAGCGAAAGAGACCCAGTACTTC. This translates into CAWGLAKETQYF.

The rearrangement links TRBV27 to TRBJ2-1; 13 nucleotides agree with TRBD2. From germline, CDR1 is MNHEY and CDR2 SMNVEV (reference sequence). With V trimmed by 10 bases and J by 4 bases, 7 bases remained unmatched. The CDR3 runs to 15 residues. This CDR3 reads CANRTSGGIYNEQFF. The CDR3 nucleotides are TGTGCCAACAGGACTAGCGGGGGTATTTACAATGAGCAGTTCTTC.

V and J are TRBV7-2 and TRBJ2-3; D call uncertain. The CDR3 contains 13 residues. Germline V CDR1 and CDR2: SGHTA, FQGNSA. Trimming left V 0 bases short and J 4 bases short, with 5 bases between. CDR3 bases: TGTGCCAGCAGCTTAGCCGAACCAGATACGCAGTATTTT. It codes for CASSLAEPDTQYF. The entire variable domain, with the rest obtained from reference TRBV7-2 and TRBJ2-3, is as follows: GAGVSQSPSNKVTEKGKDVELRCDPISGHTALYWYRQSLGQGLEFLIYFQGNSAPDKSGLPSDRFSAERTGGSVSTLTIQRTQQEDSAVYLCASSLAEPDTQYFGPGTRLTVL.

CDR3 sequence (DNA): TGCAGCGTTGCACGGGAGAACACCGGGGAGCTGTTTTTT. Translation gives CSVARENTGELFF. The V gene is TRBV29-1, the J gene TRBJ2-2; D might be TRBD2 (5 bases). Trimming pared 4 bases from V and 1 base from J, leaving 7 bases between. In germline, CDR1 is SQVTM, CDR2 ANQGSEA. The CDR3 contains 13 residues.

The sample holds one count of this clone. This chain joins TRBV29-1 and TRBJ2-1; D possibly corresponds to TRBD2 (5 bases). CDR1 is SQVTM and CDR2 is ANQGSEA in the germline V gene. The V end was cut by 7 bases, the J end by 1 base, with 11 bases between. The CDR3 has 13 amino acids. The CDR3 nucleotides are TGCAGCGCCGTTAGCGAGTCCTACAATGAGCAGTTCTTC. Translation: CSAVSESYNEQFF.

This chain links TRBV11-2 with TRBJ2-7; 10 bases map to TRBD1. Germline V lookup: CDR1 SGHAT, CDR2 FQNNGV. The CDR3 has 12 residues. Trimming removed 6 bases from V and 8 bases from J; junction bases left unmatched: 4. In DNA form, the CDR3 reads TGTGCCAGCAGTCGGGACAGGGGACAGCAGTACTTC. Residues: CASSRDRGQQYF.

V and J are TRBV18 and TRBJ1-5; D is uncertain. The CDR3 has 13 residues. Trimming cost V 2 bases and J 9 bases, with 11 bases left between them. Per the germline V gene, CDR1 is KGHSH and CDR2 is LQKENI. CDR3 protein: CASSPEGPRPQHF. The DNA of the CDR3 is TGTGCCAGCTCACCAGAAGGACCGCGGCCCCAGCATTTT.

This chain links TRBV4-3 with TRBJ1-4, with a possible D match to TRBD1 (5 bases). Between the trimmed V and J ends, which lost 2 bases and 1 base, there was a span of 11 bases. The CDR3 length is 16 residues. Looked up from germline, CDR1 is LGHNA and CDR2 is YSLEER. CDR3 DNA sequence: TGCGCCAGCAGCCAAACCTACAGGTTAACTAATGAAAAACTGTTTTTT. The encoded protein is CASSQTYRLTNEKLFF.

The J gene is TRBJ2-1, the V gene TRBV13, with D tentatively TRBD1 (5 bases). The CDR3 contains 16 residues. The germline V gene has CDR1 PRHDT and CDR2 FYEKMQ (reference sequence). Trimming stripped 2 bases from V and 6 bases from J, with 17 bases between. The CDR3 sequence: CASSLPLGRATNEQFF. In DNA form, the CDR3 reads TGTGCCAGCAGCTTACCCCTGGGCAGGGCAACCAATGAGCAGTTCTTC.

The chain links TRBV7-3 to TRBJ2-1, with a tentative D call TRBD2 (5 bases). This CDR3 is 14 amino acids long. Trimming took 4 bases from V and 7 from J, leaving 14 bases between them. The V gene's germline CDR1 is SGHTA and CDR2 FQGTGA. CDR3 protein: CASSSSGVGNEQFF. CDR3 DNA sequence: TGTGCCAGCAGCTCCAGCGGAGTGGGGAATGAGCAGTTCTTC.

The V gene is TRBV4-1, the J gene TRBJ2-3; 9 bases map to TRBD1. The CDR3 totals 15 residues. V was pared by 1 base and J by 6 bases, with 5 bases of the junction left unmatched. From germline, CDR1 is MGHRA and CDR2 YSYEKL. The CDR3 DNA reads as TGCGCCAGCAGCCAAGGACAGGGGGGCTTGGATACGCAGTATTTT. This sequence encodes CASSQGQGGLDTQYF.

The count of this clone is one. The CDR3 coding sequence is TGCGCCAGCAGCCGGGGGACAGCAAACACCGGGGAGCTGTTTTTT. Translated: CASSRGTANTGELFF. This chain uses TRBV5-1 with TRBJ2-2; D may be TRBD1 (7 bases). CDR3 length equals 15 residues. CDR1 and CDR2 from the germline V gene are SGHRS and YFSETQ. V was trimmed by 4 bases and J by 2 bases, leaving 12 bases between them.

The rearrangement links TRBV15 to TRBJ1-5, with a weak D call TRBD1 (5 bases). The CDR3 contains 17 residues. Per the germline V gene, CDR1 is LNHNV and CDR2 is YYDKDF (reference sequence). The V and J ends lost 3 bases and 0 bases respectively, with 15 bases between them. CDR3 nucleotides: TGTGCCACCAGCAGCAGTATCGGGACGTATAGCAATCAGCCCCAGCATTTT. It specifies CATSSSIGTYSNQPQHF.

This rearrangement joins TRBV7-2 to TRBJ2-1, with TRBD2 matching over 9 bases. This CDR3 is built from 15 residues. Trimming took 4 bases from V and 4 from J; bases not matched to a gene: 5. Germline lookup yields CDR1 SGHTA and CDR2 FQGNSA. The CDR3 DNA is TGTGCCAGCAGCTCAAGCGGGGGGTCATACAATGAGCAGTTCTTC. This translates into CASSSSGGSYNEQFF.

The chain combines TRBV13 with TRBJ2-1, with D perhaps matching TRBD2 (7 bases). From germline, CDR1 is PRHDT and CDR2 FYEKMQ (reference sequence). The CDR3 extends over 17 amino acids. Trimming removed 2 bases at V and 2 bases at J, with 16 bases between. The CDR3 sequence is CASSLNPYGGPYNEQFF. In DNA, the CDR3 is TGTGCCAGCAGCTTAAACCCTTACGGGGGGCCCTACAATGAGCAGTTCTTC.